A single sample is the source of the 24 T cell receptor beta chains below, sequenced in a study of blood T cell repertoires in COVID-19. Assay: immunoSEQ multiplex PCR; the TCRdb copy retains only in-frame clones and omits some. The data show roughly 110,000 clones, with approximately 90% seen just once and 19% held by the top ten. The sequenced sample consisted of peripheral blood. All receptors come from a human donor with acute or convalescent COVID-19. The donor label of this sample is uncertain.

This chain links TRBV10-2 with TRBJ1-1, with TRBD1 matching over 7 bases. Germline V CDR1 and CDR2: WSHSY, SAAADI. J gave up 1 base and V 6 bases, and 8 bases lay outside the gene matches. The CDR3 has 15 amino acids. For the CDR3, the DNA is TGCGCCAGCAGAAAGACAGGGTATGGGAACACTGAAGCTTTCTTT. It specifies CASRKTGYGNTEAFF.

The chain uses TRBV2 and TRBJ2-1; D is perhaps TRBD2 (7 bases). Trimming left V 5 bases short and J 0 bases short, with 14 bases between. Germline values: CDR1 SNHLY, CDR2 FYNNEI. The CDR3 runs to 16 residues. CDR3 DNA sequence: TGTGCCAGCAGTTATGGCGGGGGCTTCTCCTACAATGAGCAGTTCTTC. Amino acid sequence: CASSYGGGFSYNEQFF.

The CDR3 DNA reads as TGTGCCAGCAGTCCAACGAGGGGGAAAGGTGATTCACCCCTCCACTTT. It is translated as CASSPTRGKGDSPLHF. This chain uses TRBV28 with TRBJ1-6; tentatively, D is TRBD1 (6 bases). The CDR3 is made up of 16 amino acids. Germline loops: CDR1 MDHEN, CDR2 SYDVKM. Trimming took off 5 bases at V and 8 bases at J, with 19 bases between the two ends.

The V gene is TRBV28, the J gene TRBJ1-2; tentative D call: TRBD1 (5 bases). The V gene lost 7 bases and the J gene lost 3 bases, with 18 bases spanning the gap. The CDR3 is 15 amino acids. Germline-derived CDR1 and CDR2 are MDHEN and SYDVKM. CDR3: CASTSGGVDDYGYTF. The CDR3 nucleotides are TGTGCCAGCACTTCGGGGGGGGTGGACGACTATGGCTACACCTTC.

This CDR3 is CASSYLGIQNTEAFF. CDR3 coding DNA: TGTGCCAGCAGTTACCTCGGGATTCAGAACACTGAAGCTTTCTTT. The gene calls are TRBV6-2 or TRBV6-3 and TRBJ1-1; D is unclear. CDR1 is MNHEY, CDR2 SVGEGT, per germline. Deletions cut 2 bases from V and 1 base from J, with 11 bases between. This CDR3 is built from 15 residues.

This clone was seen a handful of times. The rearrangement uses TRBV11-2 and TRBJ2-2, with TRBD1 matching over 7 bases. Trimming removed 2 bases from V and 5 bases from J; junction bases left unmatched: 14. CDR3 length: 18 residues. CDR1 is SGHAT, CDR2 FQNNGV, per germline. CDR3 sequence: CASSLNIDRVHWTGELFF. DNA of the CDR3: TGTGCCAGCAGCTTAAATATAGACAGGGTCCATTGGACCGGGGAGCTGTTTTTT. Using reference TRBV11-2 and TRBJ2-2 for the parts outside the CDR3, the full variable domain is EAGVAQSPRYKIIEKRQSVAFWCNPISGHATLYWYQQILGQGPKLLIQFQNNGVVDDSQLPKDRFSAERLKGVDSTLKIQPAKLEDSAVYLCASSLNIDRVHWTGELFFGEGSRLTVL.

The V and J genes are TRBV20-1 and TRBJ2-5, with a weak D call TRBD1 (5 bases). Germline loops: CDR1 DFQATT, CDR2 SNEGSKA (reference sequence). This CDR3 region has 14 residues. V lost 3 bases to trimming and J lost 5 bases, with 16 bases between them. CDR3 nucleotide sequence: TGCAGTGCTAGTAAGACAGCACAACTGGAGACCCAGTACTTC. The encoded protein is CSASKTAQLETQYF.

This chain connects TRBV19 to TRBJ2-1, with TRBD1 as a possible D gene (6 bases). V lost 7 bases to trimming and J lost 0 bases, with 13 bases between them. CDR3 size: 15 residues. CDR1 is LNHDA and CDR2 is SQIVND in the germline V gene (reference sequence). The CDR3 here is CASTVQGPSYNEQFF. In DNA, the CDR3 is TGTGCCAGTACCGTACAGGGACCCTCCTACAATGAGCAGTTCTTC.

This chain uses TRBV12-3 or TRBV12-4 with TRBJ1-2; 8 bases line up with TRBD1. Trimming cost V 7 bases and J 5 bases; bases outside gene matches: 6. This CDR3 region has 13 residues. CDR3 sequence (DNA): TGTGCCAGCACCTCGGACAGGGTTTATGGCTACACCTTC. It codes for CASTSDRVYGYTF.

V gene TRBV4-1 combines with J gene TRBJ2-3; the D gene is possibly TRBD2 (5 bases). Between the trimmed V and J ends, which lost 7 bases and 0 bases, there was a span of 20 bases. CDR3 length: 17 residues. Germline V lookup: CDR1 MGHRA, CDR2 YSYEKL. CDR3: CASKANGVPTSTDTQYF. Here the CDR3 DNA reads TGCGCCAGCAAAGCTAACGGGGTCCCTACTAGCACAGATACGCAGTATTTT.

This chain connects TRBV11-1 to TRBJ2-5, with D possibly matching TRBD1 (6 bases). V was shortened by 5 bases and J by 2 bases, with 12 bases between the two germline ends. This CDR3 comprises 14 residues. Germline CDR1 is SGHAT and CDR2 is FQDESV (reference sequence). The CDR3 here is CASSRHRAQETQYF. CDR3 nucleotides: TGTGCCAGCAGCAGACACAGGGCTCAAGAGACCCAGTACTTC.

This sequence joins TRBV5-1 and TRBJ1-2; TRBD1 might be the D (6 bases). V was clipped by 0 bases and J by 6 bases, with 15 bases between them. Germline CDR1 is SGHRS and CDR2 is YFSETQ. CDR3 length: 15 residues. CDR3 in amino acids: CASSLGARGGHGYTF. The CDR3 bases are TGCGCCAGCAGCTTGGGAGCACGCGGGGGGCATGGCTACACCTTC.

The chain has TRBV27 and TRBJ2-3; perhaps TRBD2 as D (6 bases). Trimming shortened V by 1 base and J by 2 bases, and 25 bases separated the two germline ends. The CDR3 is made up of 20 amino acids. Germline V gene data show CDR1 as MNHEY and CDR2 as SMNVEV (reference sequence). The CDR3 nucleotides are TGTGCCAGCAGTTTATTCTACGGCTTCGCGGGCGGGGATTCCACAGATACGCAGTATTTT. Translation gives CASSLFYGFAGGDSTDTQYF.

The sample holds a few counts of this clone. The chain recombines TRBV11-2 with TRBJ1-6; 7 nucleotides line up with TRBD1. The ends lost 5 bases at V and 12 bases at J; junction bases unmatched: 4. There are 12 residues in the CDR3. The germline V gene encodes CDR1 SGHAT and CDR2 FQNNGV. CDR3 sequence: CASSRQGQPLHF. CDR3 DNA: TGTGCCAGCAGCCGACAGGGCCAACCCCTCCACTTT.

This chain uses TRBV9 with TRBJ2-1; 14 bases line up with TRBD2. This CDR3 contains 17 residues. The germline V gene encodes CDR1 SGDLS and CDR2 YYNGEE. V gave up 0 bases and J gave up 5 bases; unmatched junction bases: 4. Here the CDR3 DNA reads TGTGCCAGCAGCGTAGCGACTAGCGGGGGGGGAAACAATGAGCAGTTCTTC. This encodes CASSVATSGGGNNEQFF.

The chain employs TRBV19 and TRBJ1-3; D remains unclear. Germline assignment: CDR1 LNHDA and CDR2 SQIVND (reference sequence). V lost 9 bases to trimming and J lost 0 bases, with 12 bases between them. The length of the CDR3 is 14 residues. The CDR3 DNA reads TGTGCCAGCTGCGCGGATAGCTCTGGAAACACCATATATTTT. It codes for CASCADSSGNTIYF. Full variable domain (remainder filled in from reference TRBV19 and TRBJ1-3): DGGITQSPKYLFRKEGQNVTLSCEQNLNHDAMYWYRQDPGQGLRLIYYSQIVNDFQKGDIAEGYSVSREKKESFPLTVTSAQKNPTAFYLCASCADSSGNTIYFGEGSWLTVV.

The rearrangement joins TRBV7-9 to TRBJ2-5; the D gene is possibly TRBD2 (6 bases). CDR1 SEHNR and CDR2 FQNEAQ come from the germline V gene (reference sequence). This CDR3 is built from 16 residues. V was pared by 1 base and J by 0 bases, with 12 bases between. CDR3 sequence: CASSLVLVADQETQYF. Written as DNA, the CDR3 is TGTGCCAGCAGCTTAGTGCTAGTAGCGGACCAAGAGACCCAGTACTTC. The full variable domain, in which reference TRBV7-9 and TRBJ2-5 provide the parts outside the CDR3, is DTGVSQNPRHKITKRGQNVTFRCDPISEHNRLYWYRQTLGQGPEFLTYFQNEAQLEKSRLLSDRFSAERPKGSFSTLEIQRTEQGDSAMYLCASSLVLVADQETQYFGPGTRLLVL.

The genes are TRBV28 and TRBJ1-1; D gene uncertain. V was shortened by 4 bases and J by 7 bases, with 10 bases between the two germline ends. Germline V gene sequence: CDR1 MDHEN, CDR2 SYDVKM. The length of the CDR3 is 12 residues. CDR3 protein: CASSSGPREAFF. The CDR3 DNA is TGTGCCAGCAGTTCGGGTCCCCGTGAAGCTTTCTTT.

The table lists this clone with a count of one. The chain has TRBV9 and TRBJ1-5, with a tentative D call TRBD1 (5 bases). V lost 4 bases and J lost 3, with 14 bases in between. CDR3 size: 15 residues. CDR1 is SGDLS and CDR2 is YYNGEE in the germline V gene. For the CDR3, the DNA is TGTGCCAGCAGCCTCAAAGGGGTCCCCAATCAGCCCCAGCATTTT. It yields the protein CASSLKGVPNQPQHF.

This clone was seen a handful of times. The chain employs TRBV27 and TRBJ2-1; possibly TRBD2 for D (5 bases). From germline, CDR1 is MNHEY and CDR2 SMNVEV (reference sequence). V was cut by 8 bases and J by 5 bases, with 16 bases left in between. The CDR3 spans 14 residues. CDR3 protein: CASRGKGTHNEQFF. CDR3 bases: TGTGCCAGCCGGGGAAAGGGTACCCACAATGAGCAGTTCTTC.

This sequence joins TRBV7-6 and TRBJ2-3; maybe TRBD1 (5 bases). V lost 2 bases and J lost 3, with 15 bases in between. Germline CDR1 is SGHVS and CDR2 is FNYEAQ. This CDR3 is built from 16 residues. The CDR3 DNA is TGTGCCAGCAGCTTATGGACACGACGAGAGACAGATACGCAGTATTTT. Protein sequence: CASSLWTRRETDTQYF.

V and J are TRBV15 and TRBJ1-2; maybe TRBD1 (6 bases). Trimming took 3 bases from V and 4 from J, leaving 15 bases between them. In germline, CDR1 is LNHNV, CDR2 YYDKDF (reference sequence). The CDR3 runs to 15 residues. CDR3 bases: TGTGCCACCAGCAGGGACAGACCCTCCAGCTATGGCTACACCTTC. The encoded protein is CATSRDRPSSYGYTF.

The chain combines TRBV28 with TRBJ1-2; TRBD1 might be the D (6 bases). The CDR3 totals 14 residues. Germline-derived CDR1 and CDR2 are MDHEN and SYDVKM. V lost 5 bases and J lost 4, with 14 bases in between. CDR3: CASSRQEEIYGYTF. The CDR3 DNA follows: TGTGCCAGCAGTAGACAGGAGGAGATCTATGGCTACACCTTC.

The chain couples TRBV5-1 to TRBJ1-4, with 9 bases that match TRBD1. This CDR3 is built from 15 residues. Germline V CDR1 and CDR2: SGHRS, YFSETQ. V lost 0 bases to trimming and J lost 8 bases; unmatched junction nucleotides: 5. CDR3 protein: CASSLDRGRWEKLFF. The CDR3, as DNA: TGCGCCAGCAGCTTGGACAGGGGGCGTTGGGAAAAACTGTTTTTT.